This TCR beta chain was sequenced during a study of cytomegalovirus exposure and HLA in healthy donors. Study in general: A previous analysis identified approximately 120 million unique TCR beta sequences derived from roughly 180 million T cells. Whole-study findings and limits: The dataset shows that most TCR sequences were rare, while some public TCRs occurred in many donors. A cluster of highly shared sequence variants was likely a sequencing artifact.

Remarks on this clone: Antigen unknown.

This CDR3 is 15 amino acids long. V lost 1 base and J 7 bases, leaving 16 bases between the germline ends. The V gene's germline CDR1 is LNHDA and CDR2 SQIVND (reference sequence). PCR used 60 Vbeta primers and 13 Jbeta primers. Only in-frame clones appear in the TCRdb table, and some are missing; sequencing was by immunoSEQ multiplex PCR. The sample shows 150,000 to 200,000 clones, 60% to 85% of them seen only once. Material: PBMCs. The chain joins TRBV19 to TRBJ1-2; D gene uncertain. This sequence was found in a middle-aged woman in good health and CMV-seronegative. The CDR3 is CASSIGYRRDGGYTF. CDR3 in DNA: TGTGCCAGTAGTATAGGGTACCGGCGGGATGGTGGCTACACCTTC. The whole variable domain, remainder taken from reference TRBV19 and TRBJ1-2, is DGGITQSPKYLFRKEGQNVTLSCEQNLNHDAMYWYRQDPGQGLRLIYYSQIVNDFQKGDIAEGYSVSREKKESFPLTVTSAQKNPTAFYLCASSIGYRRDGGYTFGSGTRLTVV.